These 10 T cell receptor beta chains originate from one sample sequenced in a study of shared clonotypes between healthy human individuals. Method: immunoSEQ multiplex PCR; TCRdb's copy keeps in-frame clones and lacks some. The table records roughly 2.4 million clones, about 94% of them present only once. Material for sequencing was naive CD4+ T cells sorted from blood. Subset meaning: CD45RA+ positively selected. These receptors were obtained from a man between 18 and 29 years old in good health.

V is TRBV5-1 and J is TRBJ2-4, with D possibly called TRBD1 or TRBD2 (6 bases each). Between the trimmed V and J ends, which lost 4 bases and 8 bases, there was a span of 19 bases. The CDR3 is made up of 15 amino acids. Germline CDR1 reads SGHRS; CDR2 reads YFSETQ. The CDR3 DNA follows: TGCGCCAGCAGCCGCAGTTCCGGGGGCCTCGACATTCAGTACTTC. Amino acid sequence: CASSRSSGGLDIQYF. The variable domain in full, with the rest retrieved from reference TRBV5-1 and TRBJ2-4, is KAGVTQTPRYLIKTRGQQVTLSCSPISGHRSVSWYQQTPGQGLQFLFEYFSETQRNKGNFPGRFSGRQFSNSRSEMNVSTLELGDSALYLCASSRSSGGLDIQYFGAGTRLSVL.

The chain is built from TRBV11-3 and TRBJ2-7; D remains ambiguous. Germline V CDR1 and CDR2: SGHNT, YENEEA. Trimming shortened V by 0 bases and J by 6 bases, and 6 bases separated the two germline ends. The CDR3 is 12 residues long. The CDR3, as DNA: TGTGCCAGCAGCTTAGAGTCAGGCGAGCAGTACTTC. Translated: CASSLESGEQYF.

This rearrangement joins TRBV28 to TRBJ1-5, with unresolved D. The CDR3 covers 15 residues. Per the germline V gene, CDR1 is MDHEN and CDR2 is SYDVKM. Trimming took 2 bases from V and 4 from J, leaving 12 bases between them. CDR3: CASSLKLLRNQPQHF. The CDR3 DNA follows: TGTGCCAGCAGTTTAAAGCTCCTACGGAATCAGCCCCAGCATTTT.

The chain couples TRBV5-1 to TRBJ2-1; perhaps TRBD1 as D (6 bases). CDR1 is SGHRS and CDR2 is YFSETQ in the germline V gene. The CDR3 runs to 17 residues. Trimming took off 3 bases at V and 4 bases at J, with 20 bases between the two ends. CDR3 in amino acids: CASSSGIIGGEYNEQFF. The CDR3 DNA reads TGCGCCAGCAGCTCCGGGATAATTGGGGGCGAATACAATGAGCAGTTCTTC.

The chain links TRBV7-9 to TRBJ2-1; D tentatively reads TRBD1 or TRBD2 (5 bases each). V lost 3 bases, J lost 8 bases, and 8 bases lay in between. The CDR3 is made up of 12 amino acids. The V gene's germline CDR1 is SEHNR and CDR2 FQNEAQ (reference sequence). The DNA of the CDR3 is TGTGCCAGCAGCTTTCGGGGACATGAGCAGTTCTTC. It translates to CASSFRGHEQFF.

Only one count was recorded for this clone. This chain joins TRBV28 and TRBJ1-1; the D gene is possibly TRBD1 (5 bases). Trimming took off 8 bases at V and 3 bases at J, with 13 bases between the two ends. Germline CDR1 MDHEN, CDR2 SYDVKM. This CDR3 comprises 13 residues. The CDR3 loop reads CASFDRGYTEAFF. The CDR3 DNA reads as TGTGCCAGCTTCGACCGGGGGTACACTGAAGCTTTCTTT. The complete variable domain, with remaining parts taken from reference TRBV28 and TRBJ1-1, reads DVKVTQSSRYLVKRTGEKVFLECVQDMDHENMFWYRQDPGLGLRLIYFSYDVKMKEKGDIPEGYSVSREKKERFSLILESASTNQTSMYLCASFDRGYTEAFFGQGTRLTVV.

The rearrangement uses TRBV6-6 and TRBJ1-6, with D tentatively TRBD1 (5 bases). V was clipped by 6 bases and J by 10 bases, with 16 bases between them. Germline loops: CDR1 MNHNY, CDR2 SVGAGI (reference sequence). The CDR3 consists of 14 residues. The CDR3 DNA follows: TGTGCCAGCAGCTTGGGGACCGTCCTATCACCCCTCCACTTT. Translating it yields CASSLGTVLSPLHF.

This rearrangement joins TRBV5-5 to TRBJ2-1; 8 bases map to TRBD1. The CDR3 consists of 16 residues. Trimming removed 4 bases from V and 3 bases from J; junction bases left unmatched: 9. Per the germline V gene, CDR1 is SGHKS and CDR2 is YYEKEE (reference sequence). The CDR3 region is CASSIAQGGVYNEQFF. The CDR3 DNA is TGTGCCAGCAGCATAGCACAGGGGGGTGTCTACAATGAGCAGTTCTTC.

The rearrangement uses TRBV9 and TRBJ2-1, with TRBD2 as a possible D gene (6 bases). The CDR3 consists of 14 residues. Germline values: CDR1 SGDLS, CDR2 YYNGEE. The V end was cut by 0 bases, the J end by 10 bases, with 14 bases between. The CDR3 DNA is TGTGCCAGCAGCGTAGCGGGAGTTCGAGGAGAGCAGTTCTTC. Protein product: CASSVAGVRGEQFF. The variable domain in full, with the rest retrieved from reference TRBV9 and TRBJ2-1, is DSGVTQTPKHLITATGQRVTLRCSPRSGDLSVYWYQQSLDQGLQFLIQYYNGEERAKGNILERFSAQQFPDLHSELNLSSLELGDSALYFCASSVAGVRGEQFFGPGTRLTVL.

The J gene is TRBJ1-6, the V gene TRBV9; D is possibly TRBD1 (6 bases). Trimming removed 3 bases from V and 0 bases from J, with 10 bases in between. The CDR3 consists of 16 residues. Germline CDR1 is SGDLS and CDR2 is YYNGEE. CDR3 DNA: TGTGCCAGCAGCGCAGACAGGAGCTCCTATAATTCACCCCTCCACTTT. It yields the protein CASSADRSSYNSPLHF. The full variable domain, in which reference TRBV9 and TRBJ1-6 provide the parts outside the CDR3, is DSGVTQTPKHLITATGQRVTLRCSPRSGDLSVYWYQQSLDQGLQFLIQYYNGEERAKGNILERFSAQQFPDLHSELNLSSLELGDSALYFCASSADRSSYNSPLHFGNGTRLTVT.